The entry that follows covers one T cell receptor (beta chain) sequence. Antigen unknown. The sample comes from a study of cytomegalovirus exposure and HLA in healthy donors. The wider study: Prior work identified 95 million to 120 million unique TCR beta sequences in around 170 million T cells.

This CDR3 has 15 amino acids. Trimming at V came to 1 base and at J to 7 bases, leaving 8 bases not matched to a gene. CDR1 LGHNA and CDR2 YNFKEQ come from the germline V gene. PCR used 60 Vbeta primers and 13 Jbeta primers. The protocol was immunoSEQ multiplex PCR, while the TCRdb copy is restricted to in-frame clones and leaves out a portion. Here the sample table reports around 150,000 clones. Study observations and caveats: An analysis that was carried out later associated about 17,000 TCR beta sequences with HLA alleles at 0.05 false discovery rate.

Sequenced material: PBMCs. The rearrangement joins TRBV4-2 to TRBJ2-7, with 9 bases lining up with TRBD1. This TCR came from a man aged 25 to 40 in good health and CMV-seronegative. CDR3 loop: CASSQGFGQGYEQYF. CDR3 coding DNA: TGTGCCAGCAGCCAAGGTTTTGGACAGGGGTATGAGCAGTACTTC.